The following is a T cell receptor (beta chain) sequence with its context. Its specificity is not known. The ends were cut back, 8 bases at V and 5 bases at J, with 12 bases in the middle. Germline V lookup: CDR1 SNHLY, CDR2 FYNNEI. This CDR3 contains 12 residues. These data originate in a study of beta chain features in type 1 diabetes. As every portion of the isolated RNA was reverse transcribed, the sequencing read expressed TCRB transcripts. Profiling relied on immunoSEQ multiplex PCR, and the TCRdb table lists in-frame clones only, not all of them. Here the sample spans some 150,000 clones, about 13% being singletons. Study results and limitations: When Type 1 diabetes patients were examined, their TCRB CDR3s proved moderately but significantly shorter in all four CD4+ subsets.

The origin of this receptor is a man in his late teens or twenties with type 1 diabetes. Sequenced material: central memory CD4+ T cells from blood. The V gene is TRBV2, the J gene TRBJ2-5; D is unclear. DNA of the CDR3: TGTGCCAGCGTGGCTGAGAGGGAGACCCAGTACTTC. It yields the protein CASVAERETQYF.